These 27 T cell receptor beta chains were all obtained from the same sample, sequenced in a study of shared clonotypes between healthy human individuals. The naive CD8 fraction comprised CD45RO-negative cells positively selected for CCR7 and excluded terminally differentiated effector memory CD45RA+ cells. Repertoires were generated with immunoSEQ multiplex PCR, while TCRdb's copy carries only in-frame clones and drops some. Of around 1.9 million clones listed, approximately 92% are singletons. Sequencing was performed on naive CD8+ T cells from PBMCs. These receptor sequences come from a man between 18 and 29 years old in good health. Some clones in this sample may be carry-over from other donors' samples.

Comments on this clone: Distinct nucleotide sequences in the sample also encode this CDR3. The chain recombines TRBV13 with TRBJ2-7; 14 bases align to TRBD2. This CDR3 has 15 amino acids. J gave up 2 bases and V 4 bases, and 1 base lay outside the gene matches. CDR1 and CDR2 from the germline V gene are PRHDT and FYEKMQ (reference sequence). CDR3 in amino acids: CASSWGLAGAYEQYF. The CDR3, as DNA: TGTGCCAGCAGCTGGGGACTAGCGGGGGCCTACGAGCAGTACTTC. Drawing the rest from reference TRBV13 and TRBJ2-7, the complete variable domain is AAGVIQSPRHLIKEKRETATLKCYPIPRHDTVYWYQQGPGQDPQFLISFYEKMQSDKGSIPDRFSAQQFSDYHSELNMSSLELGDSALYFCASSWGLAGAYEQYFGPGTRLTVT.

This clone was counted between two and nine times. The same CDR3 arises from other DNA sequences in this sample as well. The V call is TRBV29-1, the J call TRBJ1-1; D is uncertain. The V gene's germline CDR1 is SQVTM and CDR2 ANQGSEA. V was trimmed by 6 bases and J by 5 bases, leaving 7 bases between them. The CDR3 totals 10 residues. CDR3 residues: CSVYNTEAFF. The CDR3 region has the DNA TGCAGCGTCTATAATACTGAAGCTTTCTTT.

This clone was detected once. The chain carries TRBV30 and TRBJ1-2; weak D call: TRBD1 (5 bases). This CDR3 is 13 amino acids long. Germline CDR1 is GTSNPN and CDR2 is SVGIG (reference sequence). The germline V and J ends were trimmed by 0 bases and 6 bases, with 11 bases remaining between them. DNA for the CDR3: TGTGCCTGGAGTGTAGGTGGGGGGAATGGCTACACCTTC. The encoded protein is CAWSVGGGNGYTF. Full variable domain (remainder filled in from reference TRBV30 and TRBJ1-2): SQTIHQWPATLVQPVGSPLSLECTVEGTSNPNLYWYRQAAGRGLQLLFYSVGIGQISSEVPQNLSASRPQDRQFILSSKKLLLSDSGFYLCAWSVGGGNGYTFGSGTRLTVV.

This clone was counted once. Other DNA sequences from this sample encode an identical CDR3 as well. The chain couples TRBV28 to TRBJ1-5, with D hard to call. The CDR3 contains 13 residues. Trimming cost V 1 base and J 6 bases, with 7 bases left between them. Germline loops: CDR1 MDHEN, CDR2 SYDVKM. The CDR3 here is CASSLSLSQPQHF. CDR3 nucleotides: TGTGCCAGCAGTTTATCCCTGAGTCAGCCCCAGCATTTT.

V is TRBV13 and J is TRBJ2-7; D possibly corresponds to TRBD1 (5 bases). The CDR3 has 14 amino acids. V was shortened by 5 bases and J by 3 bases, with 14 bases between the two germline ends. Germline CDR1 reads PRHDT; CDR2 reads FYEKMQ (reference sequence). CDR3 in DNA: TGTGCCAGCAGCAACCAGGGTACGGTCTACGAGCAGTACTTC. Translation gives CASSNQGTVYEQYF.

For this clone: Other DNA sequences in this sample translate to the same CDR3. The chain couples TRBV30 to TRBJ2-1; no firm D call. Per germline, CDR1 GTSNPN and CDR2 SVGIG (reference sequence). CDR3 size: 11 residues. Trimming pared 3 bases from V and 6 bases from J, leaving 6 bases between. The CDR3 DNA reads as TGTGCCTGGAGGTGGGGCAATGAGCAGTTCTTC. Its protein product is CAWRWGNEQFF.

The V call is TRBV27, the J call TRBJ2-1; 9 bases map to TRBD2. The CDR3 is 14 amino acids. Losses at the gene ends were 5 bases for V and 6 bases for J; bases not matched to a gene: 5. Germline CDR1 MNHEY, CDR2 SMNVEV (reference sequence). The CDR3 reads CASSGIAGVNEQFF. CDR3 nucleotides: TGTGCCAGCAGTGGAATAGCGGGAGTCAATGAGCAGTTCTTC.

Here the CDR3 reads CASSYEVTDEQFF. CDR3 nucleotide sequence: TGTGCCAGCAGTTACGAAGTGACGGATGAGCAGTTCTTC. The chain uses TRBV6-5 and TRBJ2-1; D is ambiguous. The CDR3 extends over 13 amino acids. V was shortened by 2 bases and J by 8 bases, with 10 bases between the two germline ends. Looked up from germline, CDR1 is MNHEY and CDR2 is SVGAGI.

This chain joins TRBV7-6 and TRBJ2-1; 7 bases agree with TRBD2. V was pared by 5 bases and J by 4 bases, with 8 bases of the junction left unmatched. This CDR3 comprises 15 residues. CDR1 is SGHVS and CDR2 is FNYEAQ in the germline V gene. Here the CDR3 reads CASSPQLANYNEQFF. In nucleotides, the CDR3 is TGTGCCAGCAGCCCTCAACTAGCGAATTACAATGAGCAGTTCTTC.

This clone was observed a handful of times. This chain links TRBV19 with TRBJ1-2; D unresolved. V was trimmed by 6 bases and J by 8 bases, leaving 16 bases between them. Germline V gene sequence: CDR1 LNHDA, CDR2 SQIVND (reference sequence). The CDR3 totals 13 residues. The CDR3 bases are TGTGCCAGTAGCGCAAAAGGTGGTCGAGGCTACACCTTC. This encodes CASSAKGGRGYTF.

The genes are TRBV10-2 and TRBJ1-2, with D unresolved. V was cut by 6 bases and J by 6 bases, with 14 bases left in between. The CDR3 has 13 residues. Germline assignment: CDR1 WSHSY and CDR2 SAAADI. The CDR3 DNA follows: TGCGCCAGCAGCCCGCGGGAGGCGGATGGCTACACCTTC. Translating gives CASSPREADGYTF.

The chain has TRBV27 and TRBJ1-5, with a weak D call TRBD1 (5 bases). The germline V gene encodes CDR1 MNHEY and CDR2 SMNVEV (reference sequence). Trimming stripped 3 bases from V and 4 bases from J, with 13 bases between. The CDR3 is 15 amino acids. The CDR3 loop reads CASSLWSGQNQPQHF. CDR3 DNA sequence: TGTGCCAGCAGTTTGTGGTCAGGGCAAAATCAGCCCCAGCATTTT.

This clone was seen just once. The chain carries TRBV9 and TRBJ2-3; D gene ambiguous. CDR3 length equals 13 residues. Germline V gives CDR1 SGDLS, CDR2 YYNGEE. The CDR3 loop reads CAASPRPTDTQYF. The CDR3 coding sequence is TGTGCGGCGTCGCCACGGCCCACAGATACGCAGTATTTT.

The chain employs TRBV7-3 and TRBJ2-7; D unclear. Per the germline V gene, CDR1 is SGHTA and CDR2 is FQGTGA. V lost 2 bases and J lost 2, with 10 bases in between. This CDR3 is built from 14 residues. The CDR3 DNA follows: TGTGCCAGCAGCTTAGTGGCGGATGCCTACGAGCAGTACTTC. Residues: CASSLVADAYEQYF.

The chain combines TRBV6-5 with TRBJ2-4; TRBD2 matches 14 bases. Per germline, CDR1 MNHEY and CDR2 SVGAGI. The CDR3 contains 16 residues. V dropped 4 bases and J dropped 6; count of bases not matched to a gene: 5. The CDR3 nucleotides read TGTGCCAGCAGTTCTCCAGGACTAGCGGGAGGAAACATTCAGTACTTC. It is translated as CASSSPGLAGGNIQYF.

This clone was counted once. The chain recombines TRBV30 with TRBJ1-1; D uncertain. V was trimmed by 0 bases and J by 7 bases, leaving 12 bases between them. CDR1 is GTSNPN and CDR2 is SVGIG in the germline V gene (reference sequence). This CDR3 spans 13 amino acids. CDR3 loop: CAWSVISPGEAFF. As DNA, the CDR3 is TGTGCCTGGAGTGTTATCTCTCCCGGTGAAGCTTTCTTT.

Regarding this clone: In the same sample, other DNA sequences code for this CDR3. CDR3 residues: CASSLRTSGRVTYEQYF. For the CDR3, the DNA is TGTGCCAGCAGTCTCCGGACTAGCGGGAGAGTAACCTACGAGCAGTACTTC. The V and J genes are TRBV27 and TRBJ2-7, with 13 bases that match TRBD2. CDR3 length: 17 amino acids. The germline CDR1 and CDR2 sequences are MNHEY and SMNVEV (reference sequence). V gave up 5 bases and J gave up 2 bases; unmatched junction bases: 9.

Only one count was recorded for this clone. The genes are TRBV27 and TRBJ2-3, with TRBD2 as a possible D gene (6 bases). V lost 5 bases, J lost 7 bases, and 10 bases lay in between. CDR1 is MNHEY, CDR2 SMNVEV, per germline (reference sequence). The CDR3 length is 12 residues. CDR3 sequence reads: CASSPTRYTQYF. CDR3 DNA: TGTGCCAGCAGTCCGACTAGATATACGCAGTATTTT.

This clone was counted once. The chain couples TRBV10-2 to TRBJ1-2; possibly TRBD1 for D (5 bases). V was pared by 7 bases and J by 3 bases, with 12 bases between. This CDR3 comprises 13 residues. The germline V gene has CDR1 WSHSY and CDR2 SAAADI. In DNA, the CDR3 is TGCGCCAGCACGGGCAGGGACCACTATGGCTACACCTTC. Translation gives CASTGRDHYGYTF.

The V call is TRBV7-9, the J call TRBJ2-3; the match to TRBD2 covers 11 bases. V trimming: 4 bases; J trimming: 2 bases; junction bases outside the gene matches: 5. The length of the CDR3 is 16 residues. Germline V gene sequence: CDR1 SEHNR, CDR2 FQNEAQ (reference sequence). DNA for the CDR3: TGTGCCAGCAGCTGGGGGACTAGCGGAACCACAGATACGCAGTATTTT. Translation: CASSWGTSGTTDTQYF.

The V call is TRBV27, the J call TRBJ2-3; D is unclear. Germline CDR1 MNHEY, CDR2 SMNVEV (reference sequence). The V end lost 4 bases, the J end lost 0 bases, and 8 bases lay between the germline ends. CDR3 size: 14 residues. The CDR3 sequence: CASSSRISTDTQYF. The CDR3 bases are TGTGCCAGCAGTTCTAGAATTAGCACAGATACGCAGTATTTT.

This chain links TRBV27 with TRBJ2-7; D is uncertain. The CDR3 totals 11 residues. Trimming removed 4 bases from V and 7 bases from J, with 8 bases in between. Germline V gene lookup returns CDR1 MNHEY and CDR2 SMNVEV (reference sequence). CDR3 nucleotides: TGTGCCAGCAGTTACGGGTTGGAGCAGTACTTC. This sequence encodes CASSYGLEQYF.

The chain is built from TRBV2 and TRBJ2-1; 7 nucleotides line up with TRBD2. This CDR3 contains 14 residues. The V and J ends lost 4 bases and 8 bases, in that order; junction bases with no gene match: 8. In germline, CDR1 is SNHLY, CDR2 FYNNEI. The CDR3, as DNA: TGTGCCAGCAGTGCCGAGACTAGCAGCGATGAGCAGTTCTTC. This encodes CASSAETSSDEQFF.

The rearrangement uses TRBV5-3 and TRBJ2-7, with 14 bases identical to TRBD2. TRBV5-3 belongs to the ORF category, with a function that is uncertain. Trimming at V came to 4 bases and at J to 2 bases, leaving 2 bases not matched to a gene. The CDR3 is 15 amino acids. The CDR3: CARSVGLAGAYEQYF. The CDR3 DNA follows: TGTGCCAGAAGCGTGGGACTAGCGGGAGCCTACGAGCAGTACTTC.

The genes are TRBV7-9 and TRBJ2-5; TRBD1 aligns across 7 bases. CDR3 length: 15 amino acids. Per germline, CDR1 SEHNR and CDR2 FQNEAQ (reference sequence). Unmatched junction bases numbered 10, after V lost 5 bases and J lost 4 bases. DNA for the CDR3: TGTGCCAGCAGCCCCGGGGACAGCGCCACAGAGACCCAGTACTTC. It is translated as CASSPGDSATETQYF.

The V gene is TRBV19, the J gene TRBJ1-1; D remains unclear. Deletions cut 3 bases from V and 7 bases from J, with 9 bases between. CDR3 length: 12 amino acids. CDR1 is LNHDA, CDR2 SQIVND, per germline (reference sequence). The DNA of the CDR3 is TGTGCCAGTAGTATGCGCAGGAATGAAGCTTTCTTT. Its protein product is CASSMRRNEAFF.

In DNA, the CDR3 is TGTGCCAGCAGTGATCAACCCGGGACAGGGAATAATGGCTACACCTTC. Amino acids: CASSDQPGTGNNGYTF. The chain recombines TRBV6-4 with TRBJ1-2; the match to TRBD1 covers 9 bases. The V segment lost 3 bases and the J segment 6 bases; nucleotides outside the gene matches: 11. This CDR3 has 16 residues. Germline CDR1 MRHNA, CDR2 SNTAGT.